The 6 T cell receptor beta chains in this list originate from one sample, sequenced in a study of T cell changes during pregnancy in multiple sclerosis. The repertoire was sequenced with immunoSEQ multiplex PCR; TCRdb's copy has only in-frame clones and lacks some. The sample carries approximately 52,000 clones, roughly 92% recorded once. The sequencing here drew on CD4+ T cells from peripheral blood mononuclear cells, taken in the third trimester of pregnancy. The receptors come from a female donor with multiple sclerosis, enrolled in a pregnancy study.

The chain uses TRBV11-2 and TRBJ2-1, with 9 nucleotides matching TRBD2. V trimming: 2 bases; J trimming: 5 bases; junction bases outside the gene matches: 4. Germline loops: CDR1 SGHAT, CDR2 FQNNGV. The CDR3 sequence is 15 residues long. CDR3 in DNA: TGTGCCAGCAGCTTAACGGGACTAGCCAACAATGAGCAGTTCTTC. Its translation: CASSLTGLANNEQFF.

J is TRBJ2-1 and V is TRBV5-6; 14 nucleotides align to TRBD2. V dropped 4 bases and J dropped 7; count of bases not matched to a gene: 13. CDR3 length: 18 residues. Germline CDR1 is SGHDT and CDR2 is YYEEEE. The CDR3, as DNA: TGTGCCAGCAGCCTCGGACGCAGACTAGCGGGAGGGCCGAATGAGCAGTTCTTC. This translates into CASSLGRRLAGGPNEQFF.

Here the CDR3 reads CAWTPGVTEKLFF. CDR3 DNA sequence: TGTGCCTGGACTCCAGGGGTGACTGAAAAACTGTTTTTT. V usage is TRBV30 and J usage is TRBJ1-4; TRBD1 might be the D (6 bases). V was trimmed by 4 bases and J by 7 bases, leaving 13 bases between them. From germline, CDR1 is GTSNPN and CDR2 SVGIG (reference sequence). CDR3 size: 13 residues.

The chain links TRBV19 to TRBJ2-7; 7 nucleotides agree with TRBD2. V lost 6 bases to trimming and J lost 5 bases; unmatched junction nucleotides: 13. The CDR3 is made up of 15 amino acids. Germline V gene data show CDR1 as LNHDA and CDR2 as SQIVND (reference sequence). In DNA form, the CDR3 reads TGTGCCAGTAGGTCCCAGGGCGGGAGCGGCCACGAGCAGTACTTC. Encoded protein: CASRSQGGSGHEQYF.

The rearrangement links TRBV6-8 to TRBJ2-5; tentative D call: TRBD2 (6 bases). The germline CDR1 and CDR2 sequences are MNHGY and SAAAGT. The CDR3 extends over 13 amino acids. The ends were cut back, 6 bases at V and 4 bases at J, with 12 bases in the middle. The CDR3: CASRGRLVETQYF. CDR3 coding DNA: TGTGCCAGCAGGGGGAGGTTGGTAGAGACCCAGTACTTC.

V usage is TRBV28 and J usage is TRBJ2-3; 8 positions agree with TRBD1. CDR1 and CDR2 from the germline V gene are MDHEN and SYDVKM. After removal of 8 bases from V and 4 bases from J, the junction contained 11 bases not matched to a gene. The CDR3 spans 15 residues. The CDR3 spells CASSGDRSVPDTQYF. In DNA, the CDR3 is TGTGCCAGCTCGGGGGACAGGTCGGTCCCAGATACGCAGTATTTT.